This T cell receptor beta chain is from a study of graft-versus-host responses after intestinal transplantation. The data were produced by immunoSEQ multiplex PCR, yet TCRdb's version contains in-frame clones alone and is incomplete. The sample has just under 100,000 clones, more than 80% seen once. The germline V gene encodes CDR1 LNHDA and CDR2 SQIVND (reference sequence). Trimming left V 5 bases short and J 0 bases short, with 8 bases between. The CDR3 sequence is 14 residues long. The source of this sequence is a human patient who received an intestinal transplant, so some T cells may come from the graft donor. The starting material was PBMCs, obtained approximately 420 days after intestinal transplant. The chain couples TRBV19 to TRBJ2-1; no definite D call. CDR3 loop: CASSEDGSYNEQFF. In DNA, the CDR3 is TGTGCCAGTAGTGAGGACGGCTCCTACAATGAGCAGTTCTTC.